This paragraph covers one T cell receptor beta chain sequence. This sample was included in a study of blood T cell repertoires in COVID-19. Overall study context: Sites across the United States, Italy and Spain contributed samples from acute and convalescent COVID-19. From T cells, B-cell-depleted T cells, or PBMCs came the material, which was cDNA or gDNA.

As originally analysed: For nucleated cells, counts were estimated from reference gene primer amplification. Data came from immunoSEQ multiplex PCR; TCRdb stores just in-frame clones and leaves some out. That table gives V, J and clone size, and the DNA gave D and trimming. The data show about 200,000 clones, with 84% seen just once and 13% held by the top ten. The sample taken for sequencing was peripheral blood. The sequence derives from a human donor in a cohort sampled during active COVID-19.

The CDR3 here is CASSGLGVRDEQYF. For the CDR3, the DNA is TGTGCCAGCAGTGGTTTGGGAGTGAGGGACGAGCAGTACTTC. This chain uses TRBV2 with TRBJ2-7, with D perhaps TRBD2 (5 bases). Germline values: CDR1 SNHLY, CDR2 FYNNEI. Trimming left V 4 bases short and J 5 bases short, with 15 bases between. CDR3 length: 14 residues.